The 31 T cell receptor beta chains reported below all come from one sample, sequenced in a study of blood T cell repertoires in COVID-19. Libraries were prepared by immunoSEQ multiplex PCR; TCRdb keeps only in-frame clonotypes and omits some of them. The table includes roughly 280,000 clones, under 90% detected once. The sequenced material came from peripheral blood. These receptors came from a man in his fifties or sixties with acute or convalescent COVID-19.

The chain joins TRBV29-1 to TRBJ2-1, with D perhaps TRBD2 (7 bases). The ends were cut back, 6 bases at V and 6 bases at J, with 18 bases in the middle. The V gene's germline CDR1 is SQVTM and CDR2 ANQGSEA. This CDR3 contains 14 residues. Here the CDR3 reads CSVEPPGGPNEQFF. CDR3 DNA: TGCAGCGTCGAGCCCCCGGGGGGCCCCAATGAGCAGTTCTTC.

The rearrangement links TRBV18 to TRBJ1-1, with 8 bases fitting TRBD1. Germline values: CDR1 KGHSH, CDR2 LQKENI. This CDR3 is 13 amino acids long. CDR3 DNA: TGTGCGGGACAGGAGGTACTCAACGCTGAAGCTTTCTTT. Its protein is CAGQEVLNAEAFF.

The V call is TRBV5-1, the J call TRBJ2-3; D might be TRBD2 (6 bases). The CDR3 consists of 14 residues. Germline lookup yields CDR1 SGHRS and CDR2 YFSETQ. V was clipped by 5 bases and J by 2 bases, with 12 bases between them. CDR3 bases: TGCGCCAGCAGTTATGGGACTTCCACAGATACGCAGTATTTT. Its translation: CASSYGTSTDTQYF. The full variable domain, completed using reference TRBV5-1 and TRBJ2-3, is KAGVTQTPRYLIKTRGQQVTLSCSPISGHRSVSWYQQTPGQGLQFLFEYFSETQRNKGNFPGRFSGRQFSNSRSEMNVSTLELGDSALYLCASSYGTSTDTQYFGPGTRLTVL.

The CDR3 bases are TGCGCCAGCAGCTTTGACAGGGGTGGCTACACCTTC. As protein: CASSFDRGGYTF. The chain employs TRBV5-1 and TRBJ1-2, with 8 nucleotides matching TRBD1. Germline assignment: CDR1 SGHRS and CDR2 YFSETQ. V shed 2 bases and J 7 bases; nucleotides not matched to a gene: 1. The CDR3 is 12 residues long. Drawing the rest from reference TRBV5-1 and TRBJ1-2, the complete variable domain is KAGVTQTPRYLIKTRGQQVTLSCSPISGHRSVSWYQQTPGQGLQFLFEYFSETQRNKGNFPGRFSGRQFSNSRSEMNVSTLELGDSALYLCASSFDRGGYTFGSGTRLTVV.

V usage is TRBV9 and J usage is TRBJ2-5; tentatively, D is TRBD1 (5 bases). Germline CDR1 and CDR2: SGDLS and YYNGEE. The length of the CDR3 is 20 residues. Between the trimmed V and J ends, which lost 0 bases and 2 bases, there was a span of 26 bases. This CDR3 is CASSVGSQGSLPSGQETQYF. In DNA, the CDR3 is TGTGCCAGCAGCGTAGGTTCTCAGGGCTCACTCCCCTCGGGTCAAGAGACCCAGTACTTC.

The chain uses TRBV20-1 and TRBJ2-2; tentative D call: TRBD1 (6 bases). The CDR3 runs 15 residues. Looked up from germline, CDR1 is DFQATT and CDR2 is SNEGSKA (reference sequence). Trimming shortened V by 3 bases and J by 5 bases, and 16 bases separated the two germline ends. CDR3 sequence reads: CSASLGAGGTGELFF. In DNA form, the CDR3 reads TGCAGTGCTAGTCTGGGGGCGGGTGGAACCGGGGAGCTGTTTTTT.

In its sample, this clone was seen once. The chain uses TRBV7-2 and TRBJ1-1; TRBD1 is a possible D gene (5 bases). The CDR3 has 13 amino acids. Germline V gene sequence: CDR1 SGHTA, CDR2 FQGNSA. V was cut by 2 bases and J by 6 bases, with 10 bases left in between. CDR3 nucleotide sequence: TGTGCCAGCAGCTTACAGGGTCGGTCTGAAGCTTTCTTT. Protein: CASSLQGRSEAFF.

This chain's CDR3 is CASSPPDRGRGTNEKLFF. CDR3 bases: TGTGCCAGCAGCCCTCCCGACAGGGGGCGCGGAACTAATGAAAAACTGTTTTTT. This chain uses TRBV7-9 with TRBJ1-4, with 10 nucleotides matching TRBD1. CDR1 and CDR2 from the germline V gene are SEHNR and FQNEAQ (reference sequence). V lost 5 bases to trimming and J lost 1 base; unmatched junction nucleotides: 10. The CDR3 has 18 amino acids.

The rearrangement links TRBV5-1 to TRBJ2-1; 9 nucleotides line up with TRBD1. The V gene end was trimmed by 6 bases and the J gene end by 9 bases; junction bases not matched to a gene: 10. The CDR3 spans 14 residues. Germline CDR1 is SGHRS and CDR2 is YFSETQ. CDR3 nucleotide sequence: TGCGCCAGCAAAGGGACAGGGAGTTTGGGTGAGCAGTTCTTC. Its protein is CASKGTGSLGEQFF.

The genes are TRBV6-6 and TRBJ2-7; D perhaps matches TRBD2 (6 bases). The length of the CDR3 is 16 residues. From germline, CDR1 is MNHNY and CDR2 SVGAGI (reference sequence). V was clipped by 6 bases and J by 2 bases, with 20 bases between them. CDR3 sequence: CASSPNRGTLTYEQYF. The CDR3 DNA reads TGTGCCAGCAGCCCCAATCGGGGGACCCTTACCTACGAGCAGTACTTC.

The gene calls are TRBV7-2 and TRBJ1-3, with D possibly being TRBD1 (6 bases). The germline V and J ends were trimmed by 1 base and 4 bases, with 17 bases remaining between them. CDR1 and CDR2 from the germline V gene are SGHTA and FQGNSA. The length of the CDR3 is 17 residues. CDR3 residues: CASSLGVGAPAGNTIYF. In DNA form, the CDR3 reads TGTGCCAGCAGCTTAGGGGTGGGGGCCCCCGCGGGAAACACCATATATTTT.

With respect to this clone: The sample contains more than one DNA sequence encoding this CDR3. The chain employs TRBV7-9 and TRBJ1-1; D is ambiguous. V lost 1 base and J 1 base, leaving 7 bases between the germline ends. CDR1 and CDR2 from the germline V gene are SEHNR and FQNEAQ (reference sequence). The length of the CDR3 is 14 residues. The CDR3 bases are TGTGCCAGCAGCTTAGTAGCGGGGAACACTGAAGCTTTCTTT. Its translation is CASSLVAGNTEAFF.

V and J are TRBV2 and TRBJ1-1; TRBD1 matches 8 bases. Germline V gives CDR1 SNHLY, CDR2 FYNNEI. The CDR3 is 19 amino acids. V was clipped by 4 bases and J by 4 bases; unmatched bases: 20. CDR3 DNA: TGTGCCAGCAGTGGCCCGGGAGGACAGGGTGGTGTGAGGGGCACTGAAGCTTTCTTT. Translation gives CASSGPGGQGGVRGTEAFF.

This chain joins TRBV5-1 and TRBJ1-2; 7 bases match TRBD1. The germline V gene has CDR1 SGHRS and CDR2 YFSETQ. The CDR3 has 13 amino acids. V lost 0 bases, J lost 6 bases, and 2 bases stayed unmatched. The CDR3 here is CASSLVDRHGYTF. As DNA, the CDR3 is TGCGCCAGCAGCTTGGTGGACAGGCATGGCTACACCTTC.

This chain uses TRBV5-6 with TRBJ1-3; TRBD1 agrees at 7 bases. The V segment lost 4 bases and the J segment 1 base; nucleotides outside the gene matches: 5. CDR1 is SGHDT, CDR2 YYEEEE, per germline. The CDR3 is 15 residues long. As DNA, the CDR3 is TGTGCCAGCAGCCCAGGACAGGAATCTGGAAACACCATATATTTT. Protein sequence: CASSPGQESGNTIYF.

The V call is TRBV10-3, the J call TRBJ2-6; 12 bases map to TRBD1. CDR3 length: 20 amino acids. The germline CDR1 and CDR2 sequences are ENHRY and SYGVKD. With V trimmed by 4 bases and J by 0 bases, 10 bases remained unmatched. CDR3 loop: CAISARRGTGGVSGANVLTF. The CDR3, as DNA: TGTGCCATCAGTGCCCGACGTGGGACAGGGGGCGTCTCTGGGGCCAACGTCCTGACTTTC.

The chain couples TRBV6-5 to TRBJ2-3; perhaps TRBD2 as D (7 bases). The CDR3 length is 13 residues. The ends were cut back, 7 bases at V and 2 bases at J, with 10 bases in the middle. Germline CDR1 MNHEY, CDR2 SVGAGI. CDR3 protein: CASTGGLTDTQYF. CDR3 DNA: TGTGCCAGCACGGGGGGCCTCACAGATACGCAGTATTTT.

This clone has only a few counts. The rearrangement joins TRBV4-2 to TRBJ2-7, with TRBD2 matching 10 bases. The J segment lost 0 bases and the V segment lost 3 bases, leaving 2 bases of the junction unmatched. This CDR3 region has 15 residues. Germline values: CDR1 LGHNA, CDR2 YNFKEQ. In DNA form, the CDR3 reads TGTGCCAGCAGCCAGACTAGCGGGCCCTCCTACGAGCAGTACTTC. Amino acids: CASSQTSGPSYEQYF.

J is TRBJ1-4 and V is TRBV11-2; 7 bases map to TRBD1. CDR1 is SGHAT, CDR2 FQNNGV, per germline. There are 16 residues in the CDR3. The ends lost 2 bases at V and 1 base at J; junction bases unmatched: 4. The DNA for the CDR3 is TGTGCCAGCAGCTTAAGACAGGGCGGAACTAATGAAAAACTGTTTTTT. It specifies CASSLRQGGTNEKLFF.

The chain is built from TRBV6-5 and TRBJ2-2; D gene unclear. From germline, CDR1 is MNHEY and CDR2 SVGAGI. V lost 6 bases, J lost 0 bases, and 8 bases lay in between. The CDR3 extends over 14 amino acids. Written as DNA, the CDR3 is TGTGCCAGCAGGCCCTGGCCGAACACCGGGGAGCTGTTTTTT. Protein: CASRPWPNTGELFF.

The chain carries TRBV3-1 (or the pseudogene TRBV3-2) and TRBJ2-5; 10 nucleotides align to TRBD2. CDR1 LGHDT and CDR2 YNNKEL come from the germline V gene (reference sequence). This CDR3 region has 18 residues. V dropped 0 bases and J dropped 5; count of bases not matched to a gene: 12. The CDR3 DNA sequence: TGTGCCAGCAGCCAAGACGGACTCAGCGGGAGGGAAGGGGAGACCCAGTACTTC. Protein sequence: CASSQDGLSGREGETQYF.

For the CDR3, the DNA is TGTGCCAGCAGCGTCTCAAATTCAGGGAGGCACGAGCAGTACTTC. Translation gives CASSVSNSGRHEQYF. The chain combines TRBV9 with TRBJ2-7; tentative D call: TRBD2 (6 bases). CDR3 size: 15 residues. Germline values: CDR1 SGDLS, CDR2 YYNGEE. V lost 2 bases to trimming and J lost 5 bases, with 17 bases between them.

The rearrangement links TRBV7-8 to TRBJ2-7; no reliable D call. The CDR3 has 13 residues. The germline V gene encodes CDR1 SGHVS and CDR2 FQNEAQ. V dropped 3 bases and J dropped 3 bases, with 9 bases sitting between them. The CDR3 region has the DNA TGTGCCAGCAGCTTGACAAACCTCTACGAGCAGTACTTC. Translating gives CASSLTNLYEQYF.

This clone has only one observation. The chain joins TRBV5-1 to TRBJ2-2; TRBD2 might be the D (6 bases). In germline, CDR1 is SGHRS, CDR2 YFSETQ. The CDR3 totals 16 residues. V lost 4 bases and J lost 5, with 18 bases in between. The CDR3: CASSPGTLSFTGELFF. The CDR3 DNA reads TGCGCCAGCAGCCCCGGGACTCTTAGTTTTACCGGGGAGCTGTTTTTT.

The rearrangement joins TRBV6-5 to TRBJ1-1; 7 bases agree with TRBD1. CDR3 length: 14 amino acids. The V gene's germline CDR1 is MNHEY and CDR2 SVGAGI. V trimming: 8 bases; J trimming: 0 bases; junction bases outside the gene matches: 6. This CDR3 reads CASDRTGMNTEAFF. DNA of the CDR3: TGTGCCAGCGATCGGACAGGCATGAACACTGAAGCTTTCTTT.

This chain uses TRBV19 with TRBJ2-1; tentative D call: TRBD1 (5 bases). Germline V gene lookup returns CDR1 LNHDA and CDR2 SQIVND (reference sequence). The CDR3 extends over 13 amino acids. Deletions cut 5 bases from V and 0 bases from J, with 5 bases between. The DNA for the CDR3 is TGTGCCAGTAGTGGGGCCTCCTACAATGAGCAGTTCTTC. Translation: CASSGASYNEQFF.

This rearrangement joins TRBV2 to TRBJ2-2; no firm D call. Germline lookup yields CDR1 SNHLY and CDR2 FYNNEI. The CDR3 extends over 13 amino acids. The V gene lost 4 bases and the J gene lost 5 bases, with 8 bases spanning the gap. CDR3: CASSAFNTGELFF. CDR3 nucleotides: TGTGCCAGCAGTGCCTTTAATACCGGGGAGCTGTTTTTT. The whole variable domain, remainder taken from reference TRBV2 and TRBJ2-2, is EPEVTQTPSHQVTQMGQEVILRCVPISNHLYFYWYRQILGQKVEFLVSFYNNEISEKSEIFDDQFSVERPDGSNFTLKIRSTKLEDSAMYFCASSAFNTGELFFGEGSRLTVL.

The CDR3 DNA follows: TGCGCCAGCAGCCAAACGGGGCGGGGGGACGAGACCCAGTACTTC. Encoded protein: CASSQTGRGDETQYF. The gene calls are TRBV4-1 and TRBJ2-5; 8 bases fit TRBD2. Losses at the gene ends were 2 bases for V and 5 bases for J; bases not matched to a gene: 7. Germline V gene lookup returns CDR1 MGHRA and CDR2 YSYEKL. This CDR3 has 15 amino acids.

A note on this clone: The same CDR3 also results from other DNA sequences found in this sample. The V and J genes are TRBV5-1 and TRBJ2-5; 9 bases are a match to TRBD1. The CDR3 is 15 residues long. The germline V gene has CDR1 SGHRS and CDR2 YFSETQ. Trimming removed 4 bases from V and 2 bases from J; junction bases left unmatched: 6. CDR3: CASSPGQGGQETQYF. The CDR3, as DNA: TGCGCCAGCAGCCCGGGACAGGGCGGGCAAGAGACCCAGTACTTC.

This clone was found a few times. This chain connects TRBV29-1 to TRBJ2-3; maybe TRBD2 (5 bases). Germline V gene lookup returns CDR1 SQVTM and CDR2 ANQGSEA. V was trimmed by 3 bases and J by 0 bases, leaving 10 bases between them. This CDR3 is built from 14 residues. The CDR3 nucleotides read TGCAGCGTTGAGGACGGACTGAGCACAGATACGCAGTATTTT. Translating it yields CSVEDGLSTDTQYF.

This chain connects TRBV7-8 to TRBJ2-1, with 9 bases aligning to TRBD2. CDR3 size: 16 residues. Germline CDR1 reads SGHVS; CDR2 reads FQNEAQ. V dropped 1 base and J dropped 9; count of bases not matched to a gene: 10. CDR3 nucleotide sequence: TGTGCCAGCAGCTTAGGAGCTAGCGGGGAATTCAGTGAGCAGTTCTTC. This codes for CASSLGASGEFSEQFF.